This TCR beta chain was profiled in a study of blood T cell repertoires in COVID-19. Study as a whole: COVID-19 samples collected from the United States, Italy and Spain covered acute and convalescent phases. Nucleic acid was either cDNA or gDNA, and it came from T cells, B-cell-depleted T cells, or PBMCs.

Authors' data handling: Researchers report that nucleated cell counts were estimated from reference gene primer amplification. Here immunoSEQ multiplex PCR was the method, and the copy in TCRdb shows in-frame clones only, minus some. The DNA was the basis for D and trimming; V, J and clone size are from that table. The table lists approximately 160,000 clones, about 85% of them singletons, with about 1.2% in the top ten. The clonotype comes from a man aged 60-69 years who had recovered from COVID-19. Input material: peripheral blood.

The CDR3 nucleotides read TGTGCCAGCAGCCAAATCCTCGGGACAGGCGGCACAGATACGCAGTATTTT. This sequence encodes CASSQILGTGGTDTQYF. The V and J genes are TRBV14 and TRBJ2-3, with 8 bases that match TRBD1. Germline CDR1 and CDR2: SGHDN and FVKESK. V shed 2 bases and J 1 base; nucleotides not matched to a gene: 8. The CDR3 length is 17 residues. The complete variable domain, with remaining parts taken from reference TRBV14 and TRBJ2-3, reads EAGVTQFPSHSVIEKGQTVTLRCDPISGHDNLYWYRRVMGKEIKFLLHFVKESKQDESGMPNNRFLAERTGGTYSTLKVQPAELEDSGVYFCASSQILGTGGTDTQYFGPGTRLTVL.